The clone carrying this T cell receptor (beta chain) has a count of ten or more. No antigen is known for it. The data were taken from a study of Graves' ophthalmopathy and Graves' hyperthyroidism. Study findings and constraints: In separating ophthalmopathy from stable hyperthyroidism, a 13-signature model achieved roughly 87% sensitivity and nearly 84% specificity. Appearing in blood as well were most expanded thyroid clonotypes above 0.001 frequency.

RNA served as the template for amplifying TCR beta CDR3 regions. The first-round RT-PCR employed HTBI primers together with the Qiagen OneStep RT-PCR kit. A multiplex PCR was then performed as the second round. TCRdb redid the calling of the multiplex PCR reads with MiXCR, one entry per CDR3 protein. Counted here are about 550,000 distinct CDR3 sequences, less than 45% occurring once; the ten biggest clones make up 4% to 5%. CDR1 is KGHDR and CDR2 is SFDVKD in the germline V gene. V lost 4 bases to trimming and J lost 2 bases, with 8 bases between them. This CDR3 is built from 13 residues. Source material: peripheral blood or thyroid tissue (not recorded which). The chain joins TRBV24-1 to TRBJ2-7; D is ambiguous. This receptor was obtained from an adult man with Graves' hyperthyroidism. CDR3 DNA: TGTGCCACCAGTGACCATGACCCCTACGAGCAGTACTTC. It is translated as CATSDHDPYEQYF.